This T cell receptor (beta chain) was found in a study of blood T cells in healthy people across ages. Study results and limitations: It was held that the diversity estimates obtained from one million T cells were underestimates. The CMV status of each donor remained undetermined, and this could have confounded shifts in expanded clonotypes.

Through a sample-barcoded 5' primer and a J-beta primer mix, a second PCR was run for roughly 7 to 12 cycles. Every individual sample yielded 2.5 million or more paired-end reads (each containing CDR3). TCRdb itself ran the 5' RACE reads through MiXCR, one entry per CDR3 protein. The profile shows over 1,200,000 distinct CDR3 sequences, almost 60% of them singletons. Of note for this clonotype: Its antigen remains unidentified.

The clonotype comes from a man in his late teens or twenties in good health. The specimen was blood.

DNA of the CDR3: TGTGCCAGCAGTCGGAGGTGGTACCCCTACGAGCAGTACTTC. The encoded protein is CASSRRWYPYEQYF. This chain uses TRBV28 with TRBJ2-7, with D perhaps matching TRBD2 (5 bases). CDR1 and CDR2 (germline): MDHEN, SYDVKM. This CDR3 comprises 14 residues. Trimming took off 5 bases at V and 2 bases at J, with 13 bases between the two ends.